This TCR beta chain was sequenced during a study of OX40 agonist ivuxolimab in advanced cancers. In the study overall: Ivuxolimab was a fully human IgG2 agonistic monoclonal antibody targeting the costimulatory receptor OX40 (CD134). Peripheral TCRbeta sequencing was intended to test whether TCR sequence diversity was altered and clonal T-cell expansion was caused by ivuxolimab. Partial responses were achieved by three dose-escalation patients, of whom one had hepatocellular carcinoma and two had cutaneous melanoma. The paper describes the monotherapy dose-escalation part (N of about 55 patients) of the phase I trial of ivuxolimab. Intravenous ivuxolimab was administered to patients every 2 weeks at six dose levels: 0.01, 0.1, 0.3, 1.5, 3 and 10 mg/kg. In the dose-escalation cohort, approximately 82% of patients were male, and the mean age was approximately 60 years, with a range of 23 to 79. Patients were allowed to have had prior anti-PD-1, anti-PD-L1 or anti-CTLA-4 therapy, and around 40% of the dose-escalation patients had previously received checkpoint inhibitors. Among the approximately 50 dose-escalation patients, about 19 had hepatocellular carcinoma, some 15 melanoma, 9 renal cell carcinoma and 9 head and neck cancer. Points the paper makes about the study in general: Low levels of normalized T-cell clonal expansion were also shown by some nonresponding patients. In the 0.1-3.0 mg/kg groups, partial responders were among the patients with the lowest normalized peripheral clonal expansion, particularly in CD8+ T cells. Which antigens the clonally expanded peripheral T cells were specific for was not determined. After ivuxolimab, more expanded clones were found on average in CD8+ T cells than in CD4+ T cells. At doses of 0.1 to 3.0 mg/kg, clonal expansion of both CD4+ and CD8+ blood T cells was observed from baseline to week 6.

The CDR3, cysteine through phenylalanine, is 15 amino acids long. This entry keeps only the CDR3 DNA: 45 bases, framed from base 1. V was cut back by 4 bases and J by 1 base, leaving a gap of 13 bases between them. The germline V gene yields SGHVS for CDR1 and FQNEAQ for CDR2. The trial excluded patients who had a history of autoimmune disease or who were on systemic immunosuppression. Peripheral blood for TCR sequencing was collected from all dose cohorts at baseline, on cycle 4 day 1, and on cycle 7 day 1. Samples were obtained from an open-label, multicenter, first-in-human phase I dose-escalation trial of ivuxolimab. Adults with locally advanced or metastatic head and neck squamous cell, hepatocellular, melanoma or renal cell carcinoma were enrolled in the trial. Before TCR sequencing, CD4+ and CD8+ T cells were separately sorted from peripheral blood. For sequencing of the TCRbeta CDR3 region, genomic DNA was extracted from the sorted cells. TCRbeta CDR3 regions were sequenced using the immunoSEQ Assay. Drawn from immuneACCESS, this table holds only the in-frame rearrangements with V and J called that TCRdb kept. Clones are partly lost; checked studies trace under half to an unresolved V gene and leave the rest unexplained. The sample yields more than 65,000 clones; 85% were counted once. The ten largest account for 0.83% of the sample.

Turning to this clone: Its specific antigen is unknown. The input lacks base qualities; no much larger clone sits a single base away.

This receptor was taken from an adult with an advanced solid tumor such as melanoma, head and neck, liver or kidney cancer. Here the chain combines TRBV7-8 and TRBJ1-1; TRBD1 is a possible D gene, resting on 6 matching bases. Specimen: CD4+ or CD8+ T cells sorted from blood, collected in a trial of the OX40 agonist ivuxolimab. In nucleotides, the sequence is TGTGCCAGCAGCTCGGGGGGGGCCGGGAACACTGAAGCTTTCTTT. This is translated as CASSSGGAGNTEAFF.